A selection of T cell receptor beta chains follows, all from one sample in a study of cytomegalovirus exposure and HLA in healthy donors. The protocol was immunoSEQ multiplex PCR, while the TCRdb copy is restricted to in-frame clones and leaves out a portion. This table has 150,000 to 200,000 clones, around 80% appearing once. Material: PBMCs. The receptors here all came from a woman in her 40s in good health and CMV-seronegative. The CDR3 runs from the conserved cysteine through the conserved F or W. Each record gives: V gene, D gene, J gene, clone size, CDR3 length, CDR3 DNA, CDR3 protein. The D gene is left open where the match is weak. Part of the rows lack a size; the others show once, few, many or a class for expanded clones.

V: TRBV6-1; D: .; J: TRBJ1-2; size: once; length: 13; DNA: TGTGCCAGCAGTGTTACAGCCCGCTATGGCTACACCTTC; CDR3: CASSVTARYGYTF
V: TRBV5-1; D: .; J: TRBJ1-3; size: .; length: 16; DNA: TGCGCCAGCAGCTTGGCCGGAACAGTACGAGGAAACACCATATATTTT; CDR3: CASSLAGTVRGNTIYF
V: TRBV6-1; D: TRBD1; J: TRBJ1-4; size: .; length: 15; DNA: TGTGCCAGCAGCCCTGAAAGACAGGGGGGGGAAAAACTGTTTTTT; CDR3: CASSPERQGGEKLFF
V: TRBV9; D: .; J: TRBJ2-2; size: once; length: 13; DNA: TGTGCCAGCAGCGTACAGGGCACCGGGGAGCTGTTTTTT; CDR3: CASSVQGTGELFF
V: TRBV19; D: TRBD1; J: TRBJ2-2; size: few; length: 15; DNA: TGTGCCAGTACTGCACAGGGGACGAACACCGGGGAGCTGTTTTTT; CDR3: CASTAQGTNTGELFF
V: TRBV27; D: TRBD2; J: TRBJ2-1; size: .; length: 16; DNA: TGTGCCAGCGGTCCTACTAGCGGATTCTCCTACAATGAGCAGTTCTTC; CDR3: CASGPTSGFSYNEQFF
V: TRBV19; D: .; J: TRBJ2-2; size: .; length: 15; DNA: TGTGCCAGTAGTATAGTCGAAGGGGGCACCGGGGAGCTGTTTTTT; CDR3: CASSIVEGGTGELFF
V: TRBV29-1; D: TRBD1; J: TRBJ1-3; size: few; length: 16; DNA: TGCAGCGTTAAAACAACCGGGACAGGGGTCGGAAACACCATATATTTT; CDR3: CSVKTTGTGVGNTIYF
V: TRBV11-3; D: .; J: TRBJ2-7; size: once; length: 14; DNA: TGTGCCAGCAGTTCAAGGACAGCGACCTACGAGCAGTACTTC; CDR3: CASSSRTATYEQYF
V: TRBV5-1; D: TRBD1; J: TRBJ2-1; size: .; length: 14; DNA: TGCGCCAGCAGGGGACAGGGTTACTACAATGAGCAGTTCTTC; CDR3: CASRGQGYYNEQFF
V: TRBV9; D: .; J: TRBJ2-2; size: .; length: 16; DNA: TGTGCCAGCAGCGGAGACCCGGGACTCAACACCGGGGAGCTGTTTTTT; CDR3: CASSGDPGLNTGELFF
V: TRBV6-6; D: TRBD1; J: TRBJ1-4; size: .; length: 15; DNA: TGTGCCAGCAGTTACTCGCTGGGACAGAATGAAAAACTGTTTTTT; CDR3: CASSYSLGQNEKLFF
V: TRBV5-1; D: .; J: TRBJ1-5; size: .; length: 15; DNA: TGCGCCAGCAGCATTTCCGGAGCTAGCCACCAGCCCCAGCATTTT; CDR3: CASSISGASHQPQHF
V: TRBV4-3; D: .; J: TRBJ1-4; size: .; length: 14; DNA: TGCGCCAGCAGCCAACAGGTTTCTCGGGAAAAACTGTTTTTT; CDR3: CASSQQVSREKLFF
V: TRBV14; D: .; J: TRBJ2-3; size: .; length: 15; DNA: TGTGCCAGCAGCCAAGTTGAGGTCAGCACAGATACGCAGTATTTT; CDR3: CASSQVEVSTDTQYF
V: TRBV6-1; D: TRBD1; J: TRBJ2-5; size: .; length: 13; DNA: TGTGCCAGCAGCCTGGGACAGCAAGAGACCCAGTACTTC; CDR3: CASSLGQQETQYF
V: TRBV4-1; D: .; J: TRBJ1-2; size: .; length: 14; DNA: TGCGCCAGCAGCTCCCGGGAACGTCGACCTGGCTACACCTTC; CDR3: CASSSRERRPGYTF
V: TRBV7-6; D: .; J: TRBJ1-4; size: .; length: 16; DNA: TGTGCCAGCAGCTTAGGGCCCGTCGCCACTAATGAAAAACTGTTTTTT; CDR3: CASSLGPVATNEKLFF
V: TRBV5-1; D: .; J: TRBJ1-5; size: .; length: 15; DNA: TGCGCCAGCAGCTGGGACACAGGGTTGGGGCAGCCCCAGCATTTT; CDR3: CASSWDTGLGQPQHF
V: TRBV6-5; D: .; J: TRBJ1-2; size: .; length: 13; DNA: TGTGCCAGCAGTTACCGCAGGGAGGGGGGCTACACCTTC; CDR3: CASSYRREGGYTF
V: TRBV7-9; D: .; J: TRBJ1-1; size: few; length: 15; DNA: TGTGCCAGCAGCTTAGGGAGGACAGCCAACACTGAAGCTTTCTTT; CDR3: CASSLGRTANTEAFF
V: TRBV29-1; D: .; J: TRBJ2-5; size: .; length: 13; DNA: TGCAGCGTTGACAGGGAAGGTAAAGAGACCCAGTACTTC; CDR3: CSVDREGKETQYF
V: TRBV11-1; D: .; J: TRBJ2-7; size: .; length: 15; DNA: TGTGCCAGCAGCTTGGGGCCCAATGTGGGCTACGAGCAGTACTTC; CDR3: CASSLGPNVGYEQYF
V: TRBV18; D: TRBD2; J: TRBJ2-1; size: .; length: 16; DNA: TGTGCCAGCTCATCTAGACTAGCGGGACCATACAATGAGCAGTTCTTC; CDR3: CASSSRLAGPYNEQFF
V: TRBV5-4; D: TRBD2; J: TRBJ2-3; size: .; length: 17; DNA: TGTGCCAGCAGCTTGGAAAATAGCGGGAGGGCCTCGGCTTTGCAGTATTTT; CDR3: CASSLENSGRASALQYF
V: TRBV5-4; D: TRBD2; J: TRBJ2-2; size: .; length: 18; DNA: TGTGCCAGCAGCGCCAGGGGGCTAGCGGGAGAAGAGGGCGGGGAGCTGTTTTTT; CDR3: CASSARGLAGEEGGELFF
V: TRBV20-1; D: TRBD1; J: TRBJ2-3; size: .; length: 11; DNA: TGCAGTGCTCGGGACAGAGATACGCAGTATTTT; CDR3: CSARDRDTQYF
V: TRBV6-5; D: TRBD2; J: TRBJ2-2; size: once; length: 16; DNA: TGTGCCAGCAGTTACCCAAGCGGGAGCGGGACCGGGGAGCTGTTTTTT; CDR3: CASSYPSGSGTGELFF
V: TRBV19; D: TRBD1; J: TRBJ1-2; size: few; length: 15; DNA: TGTGCCAGTAGGAGACAGGGGACTACTAACTATGGCTACACCTTC; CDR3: CASRRQGTTNYGYTF
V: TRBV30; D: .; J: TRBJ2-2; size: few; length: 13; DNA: TGTGCCTGGAGATCAGGGGGGTACGGGGAGCTGTTTTTT; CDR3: CAWRSGGYGELFF
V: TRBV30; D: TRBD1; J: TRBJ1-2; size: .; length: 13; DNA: TGTGCCTGGAACTTACAGGGGATCAAGGGCTACACCTTC; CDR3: CAWNLQGIKGYTF
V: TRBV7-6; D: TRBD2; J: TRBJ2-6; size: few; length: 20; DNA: TGTGCCAGCAGCCGATATAGACTAGCGGGAGGGAGGTCTGGGGCCAACGTCCTGACTTTC; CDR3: CASSRYRLAGGRSGANVLTF
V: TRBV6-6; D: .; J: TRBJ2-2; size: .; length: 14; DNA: TGTGCCAGCAGTTACTCAGGGGCGGCCGGGGAGCTGTTTTTT; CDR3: CASSYSGAAGELFF
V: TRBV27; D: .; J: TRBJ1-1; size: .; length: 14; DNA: TGTGCCAGCAGTTTTGGGGGGGGCGACACTGAAGCTTTCTTT; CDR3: CASSFGGGDTEAFF
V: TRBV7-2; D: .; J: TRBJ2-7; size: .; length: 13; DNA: TGTGCCAGCAGCCCCGGGACTGACTACGAGCAGTACTTC; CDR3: CASSPGTDYEQYF
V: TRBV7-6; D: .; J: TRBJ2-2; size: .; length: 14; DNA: TGTGCCAGCAGTTTATTTGCTGGCAGCGGGGAGCTGTTTTTT; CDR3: CASSLFAGSGELFF
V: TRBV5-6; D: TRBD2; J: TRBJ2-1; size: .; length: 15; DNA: TGTGCCAGCAGCTTTAGTCTAGCGGGACACAATGAGCAGTTCTTC; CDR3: CASSFSLAGHNEQFF
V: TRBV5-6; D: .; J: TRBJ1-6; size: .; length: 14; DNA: TGTGCCAGCAGCTTGGGGCAGGCCAATTCACCCCTCCACTTT; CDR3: CASSLGQANSPLHF
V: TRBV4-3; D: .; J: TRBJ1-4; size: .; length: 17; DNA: TGCGCCAGCAGCCACTCCCGCACGGAGTTAGCTAATGAAAAACTGTTTTTT; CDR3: CASSHSRTELANEKLFF
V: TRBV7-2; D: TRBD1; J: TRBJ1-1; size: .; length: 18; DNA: TGTGCCAGCAGCTTAGCGCCTATAAGGGGGCGAGTGAACACTGAAGCTTTCTTT; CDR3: CASSLAPIRGRVNTEAFF
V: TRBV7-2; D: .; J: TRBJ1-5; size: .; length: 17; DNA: TGTGCCAGCAGCTCAGTAAGTGGGCACCATAGCAATCAGCCCCAGCATTTT; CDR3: CASSSVSGHHSNQPQHF
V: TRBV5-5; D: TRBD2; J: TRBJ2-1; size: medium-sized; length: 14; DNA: TGTGCCAGCAGACTAGCGGGAGGGCCCTTTGAGCAGTTCTTC; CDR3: CASRLAGGPFEQFF
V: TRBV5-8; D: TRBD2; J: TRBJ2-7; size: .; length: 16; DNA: TGTGCCAGCAGCCGTCTACGACTAGCGGGCTCCTACGAGCAGTACTTC; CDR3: CASSRLRLAGSYEQYF